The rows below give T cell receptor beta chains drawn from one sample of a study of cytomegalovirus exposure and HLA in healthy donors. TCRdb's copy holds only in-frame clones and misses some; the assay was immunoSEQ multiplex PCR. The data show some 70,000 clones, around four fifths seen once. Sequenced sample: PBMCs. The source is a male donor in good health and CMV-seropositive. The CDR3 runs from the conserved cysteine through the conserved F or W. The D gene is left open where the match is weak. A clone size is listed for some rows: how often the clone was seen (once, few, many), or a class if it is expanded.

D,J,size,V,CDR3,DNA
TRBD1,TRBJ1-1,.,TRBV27,CASSPRSGTVEAFF,TGTGCCAGCAGTCCTAGATCCGGGACAGTTGAAGCTTTCTTT
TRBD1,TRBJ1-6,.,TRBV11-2,CASSFNRGSYNSPLHF,TGTGCCAGCAGCTTCAACAGGGGCTCCTATAATTCACCCCTCCACTTT
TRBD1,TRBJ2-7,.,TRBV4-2,CASSQSIGTGPHEQYF,TGTGCCAGCAGCCAATCGATCGGGACAGGGCCCCACGAGCAGTACTTC
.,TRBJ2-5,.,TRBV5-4,CASSLVTVQETQYF,TGTGCCAGCAGCTTGGTGACAGTTCAAGAGACCCAGTACTTC
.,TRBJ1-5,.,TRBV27,CASSLSRSGAVQPQHF,TGTGCCAGCAGTTTATCTAGATCAGGGGCAGTACAGCCCCAGCATTTT
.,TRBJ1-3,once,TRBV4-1,CASSQDRSSGNTIYF,TGCGCCAGCAGCCAAGATCGGAGCTCTGGAAACACCATATATTTT
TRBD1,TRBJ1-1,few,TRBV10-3,CAIRGLGQGSWTEAFF,TGTGCCATCAGGGGTCTGGGACAGGGTTCGTGGACTGAAGCTTTCTTT
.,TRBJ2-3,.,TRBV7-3,CASSLEFPDTQYF,TGTGCCAGCAGCTTAGAGTTCCCAGATACGCAGTATTTT
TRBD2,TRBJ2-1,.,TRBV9,CASSLSGGYSYNEQFF,TGTGCCAGCAGTCTTAGCGGGGGGTACTCCTACAATGAGCAGTTCTTC
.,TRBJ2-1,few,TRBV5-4,CASSLNIYNEQFF,TGTGCCAGCAGCTTGAATATTTACAATGAGCAGTTCTTC
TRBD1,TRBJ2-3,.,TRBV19,CASSPRQGAADTQYF,TGTGCCAGTAGTCCTAGACAGGGGGCAGCAGATACGCAGTATTTT
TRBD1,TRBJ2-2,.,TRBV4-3,CASSQDQETGAGGELFF,TGCGCCAGCAGCCAAGATCAAGAAACAGGGGCTGGCGGGGAGCTGTTTTTT
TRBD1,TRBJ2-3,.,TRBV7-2,CASSLVQGADTQYF,TGTGCCAGCAGCTTAGTGCAGGGGGCAGATACGCAGTATTTT
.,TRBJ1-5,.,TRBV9,CASSVAPPGGSSRQPQHF,TGTGCCAGCAGCGTAGCCCCACCGGGGGGGTCCTCAAGGCAGCCCCAGCATTTT
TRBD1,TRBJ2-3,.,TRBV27,CASSLLWTGRTDTQYF,TGTGCCAGCAGTTTACTCTGGACAGGGCGCACAGATACGCAGTATTTT
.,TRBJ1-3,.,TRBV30,CACPKGLGGNTIYF,TGTGCCTGCCCGAAGGGGCTGGGTGGAAACACCATATATTTT
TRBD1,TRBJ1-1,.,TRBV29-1,CSVGGQYGFEAFF,TGCAGCGTTGGGGGACAGTATGGATTTGAAGCTTTCTTT
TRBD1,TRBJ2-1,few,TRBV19,CASETGTGYNEQFF,TGTGCCAGTGAAACCGGGACAGGGTACAATGAGCAGTTCTTC
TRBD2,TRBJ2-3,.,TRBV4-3,CASSQSGGANTQYF,TGCGCCAGCAGCCAGAGCGGGGGGGCTAATACGCAGTATTTT
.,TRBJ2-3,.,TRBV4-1,CASSQDRGRGYTQYF,TGCGCCAGCAGCCAAGATCGTGGCAGGGGATATACGCAGTATTTT
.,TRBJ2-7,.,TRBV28,CASRAGDEQYF,TGTGCCAGCCGAGCCGGGGACGAGCAGTACTTC
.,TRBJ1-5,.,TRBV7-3,CASSLGQGLPQHF,TGTGCCAGCAGCTTAGGGCAGGGATTGCCCCAGCATTTT
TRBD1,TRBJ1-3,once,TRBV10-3,CAIRGQAVSGNTIYF,TGTGCCATCAGAGGACAGGCCGTCTCTGGAAACACCATATATTTT
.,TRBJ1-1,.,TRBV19,CASSTPGRQRTEAFF,TGTGCCAGTAGTACCCCCGGGAGGCAAAGGACTGAAGCTTTCTTT
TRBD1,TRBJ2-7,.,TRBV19,CASSIGTGPYEQYF,TGTGCCAGTAGTATTGGGACAGGGCCCTACGAGCAGTACTTC
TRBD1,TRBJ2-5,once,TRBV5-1,CASSLTGTGWRETQYF,TGCGCCAGCAGCTTGACCGGGACAGGGTGGCGAGAGACCCAGTACTTC
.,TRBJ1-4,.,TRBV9,CASSVGQFNEKLFF,TGTGCCAGCAGCGTAGGCCAGTTTAATGAAAAACTGTTTTTT
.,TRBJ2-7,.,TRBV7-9,CASSLVDSEQYF,TGTGCCAGCAGCTTAGTTGATAGCGAGCAGTACTTC
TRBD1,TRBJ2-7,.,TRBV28,CASSTRRDRGWDEQYF,TGTGCCAGCAGTACCCGACGGGACAGGGGTTGGGACGAGCAGTACTTC
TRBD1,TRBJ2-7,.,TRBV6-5,CASRNRGKGEQYF,TGTGCCAGCAGGAACAGGGGGAAAGGCGAGCAGTACTTC
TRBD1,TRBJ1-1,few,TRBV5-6,CASSQRQGVEAFF,TGTGCCAGCAGCCAACGACAGGGGGTTGAAGCTTTCTTT
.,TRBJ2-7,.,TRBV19,CASSSLGSYEQYF,TGTGCCAGTAGTTCCCTCGGCTCCTACGAGCAGTACTTC
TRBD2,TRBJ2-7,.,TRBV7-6,CASSERGGEGDEQYF,TGTGCCAGCAGTGAACGCGGGGGGGAGGGCGACGAGCAGTACTTC
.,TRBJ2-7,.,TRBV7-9,CASSALGGRSEQYF,TGTGCCAGCAGCGCGCTGGGGGGGCGAAGCGAGCAGTACTTC
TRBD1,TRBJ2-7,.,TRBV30,CAWSPSGQINYEQYF,TGTGCCTGGAGTCCCTCGGGACAGATAAACTACGAGCAGTACTTC
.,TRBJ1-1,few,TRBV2,CASSKTVWGPNTEAFF,TGTGCCAGCAGCAAAACGGTTTGGGGGCCGAACACTGAAGCTTTCTTT
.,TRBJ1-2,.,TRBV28,CASSLRGGKGYTF,TGTGCCAGCAGTTTAAGGGGAGGGAAAGGCTACACCTTC
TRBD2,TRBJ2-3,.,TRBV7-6,CASSLAPGLAGGALRDTQYF,TGTGCCAGCAGCTTAGCCCCGGGACTAGCGGGGGGGGCCCTCAGGGATACGCAGTATTTT
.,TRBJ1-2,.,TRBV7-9,CASSLIYDALGGYGYTF,TGTGCCAGCAGCTTAATCTACGACGCCCTGGGAGGGTATGGCTACACCTTC
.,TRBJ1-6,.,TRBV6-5,CASSQNLRADSPLHF,TGTGCCAGCAGTCAAAATCTGAGGGCGGATTCACCCCTCCACTTT
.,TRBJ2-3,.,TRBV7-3,CASSLTGSGDPVADTQYF,TGTGCCAGCAGCTTAACGGGGTCGGGGGACCCTGTCGCAGATACGCAGTATTTT
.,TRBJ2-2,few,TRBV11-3,CASSAAQGTNTGELFF,TGTGCCAGCAGCGCCGCGCAGGGGACGAACACCGGGGAGCTGTTTTTT
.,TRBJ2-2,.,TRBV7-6,CASSLVGSQNTGELFF,TGTGCCAGCAGCTTAGTGGGGAGCCAGAACACCGGGGAGCTGTTTTTT
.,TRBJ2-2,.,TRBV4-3,CASSPRIDRSTNTGELFF,TGCGCCAGCAGCCCCCGAATCGACAGGAGCACGAACACCGGGGAGCTGTTTTTT
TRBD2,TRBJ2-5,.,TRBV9,CASSGPRLAGVQETQYF,TGTGCCAGCAGCGGCCCCAGACTAGCGGGGGTTCAAGAGACCCAGTACTTC
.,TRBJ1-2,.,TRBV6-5,CASSRTLSNYGYTF,TGTGCCAGCAGTCGGACACTAAGTAACTATGGCTACACCTTC
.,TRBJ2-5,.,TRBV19,CASSTGRDTQETQYF,TGTGCCAGTAGTACGGGAAGGGACACCCAAGAGACCCAGTACTTC
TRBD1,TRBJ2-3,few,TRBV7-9,CASSLSGQGATDTQYF,TGTGCCAGCAGCTTGTCGGGACAGGGGGCGACAGATACGCAGTATTTT
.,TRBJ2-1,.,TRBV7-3,CASSSSGPSGNEQFF,TGTGCCAGCAGCTCCTCTGGTCCATCAGGCAATGAGCAGTTCTTC
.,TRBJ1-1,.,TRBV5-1,CASSLTGGTEAFF,TGCGCCAGCAGCTTGACGGGAGGAACTGAAGCTTTCTTT
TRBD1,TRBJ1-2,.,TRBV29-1,CSVVPGQGTSGYTF,TGCAGCGTCGTCCCGGGACAGGGAACGTCTGGCTACACCTTC
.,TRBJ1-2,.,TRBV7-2,CASSYPRLAVNYGYTF,TGTGCCAGCAGCTACCCCCGATTGGCGGTGAACTATGGCTACACCTTC
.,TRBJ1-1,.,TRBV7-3,CASSAGRLNTEAFF,TGTGCCAGCAGCGCCGGGAGATTGAACACTGAAGCTTTCTTT
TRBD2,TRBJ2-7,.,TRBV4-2,CASSLGTSGDYEQYF,TGTGCCAGCAGCCTGGGGACTAGCGGGGATTACGAGCAGTACTTC
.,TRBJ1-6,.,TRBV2,CASSAGLHNSPLHF,TGTGCCAGCAGTGCCGGACTTCATAATTCACCCCTCCACTTT